The clone carrying this TCR beta chain is categorized as medium-sized. The antigen remains undetermined. A single record per CDR3 protein comes from TCRdb applying MiXCR to the 5' RACE reads. The sample carries roughly 4,000 distinct CDR3 sequences, around 19% recorded once. The entry originates in a study of spatial heterogeneity in lung cancer. Regarding the study as a whole: Circulating ubiquitous expanded tumor TCRs were observed more frequently at resection than at follow-up.

Stated time point: sample taken at primary tumor resection. From tumor, nontumor lung or frozen PBMC, whole RNA was taken unsorted for sequencing. This sequence was found in a male donor with early-stage non-small cell lung cancer. The source was PBMCs, collected at surgery.

CDR3 residues: CASSSPGLAHAGELFF. For the CDR3, the DNA is TGTGCCAGCAGTTCCCCGGGACTAGCTCATGCCGGGGAGCTGTTTTTT. This chain joins TRBV12-3 or TRBV12-4 and TRBJ2-2; 9 positions match TRBD2. The V and J ends lost 4 bases and 6 bases, in that order; junction bases with no gene match: 9. The CDR3 is 16 residues long.